This T cell receptor beta chain appears in the sequencing data of a study of blood T cell repertoires in COVID-19. Produced via immunoSEQ multiplex PCR; TCRdb's table is partial and in-frame only. The table shows roughly 260,000 clones, with approximately 86% occurring only once. V was clipped by 4 bases and J by 0 bases, with 7 bases between them. Germline V CDR1 and CDR2: SEHNR, FQNEAQ (reference sequence). The CDR3 length is 14 residues. This clone has at least ten counts. This clonotype originated in a woman aged 18 to 35 who had recovered from COVID-19. The material sequenced was PBMCs or T cells enriched from blood (not recorded which). V is TRBV7-9 and J is TRBJ2-1; perhaps TRBD2 as D (5 bases). CDR3: CASSSGNSYNEQFF. The CDR3 DNA sequence: TGTGCCAGCAGCTCCGGGAACTCCTACAATGAGCAGTTCTTC.